The 7 T cell receptor beta chains listed next were all sequenced from one sample in a study of T-cell memory formation after mild COVID-19 (dated by TCRdb to the early 2020s). The library was obtained by 5' RACE. The instrument was an Illumina NovaSeq 6000. The public reads were run again by TCRdb, first through fastp at Q25 and then through MiXCR, and only productive beta chains were kept. Under each unique CDR3 protein, matching rows form one entry showing the most common genes and DNA. The sample table holds about 300,000 distinct CDR3 sequences, of which roughly 21% were seen once. The top ten constitute 20% to 25% of the sample. Sequencing input: PBMCs or a T cell subset sorted from them (not recorded which). The receptors were gathered from a man younger than 35 who had mild COVID-19 (a few samples of this study predate the infection). The sample titles of this study are shuffled in the database, so cell type and time point are left out; the donor was told from shared clones.

This rearrangement joins TRBV4-3 to TRBJ2-7; D remains ambiguous. Trimming removed 0 bases from V and 3 bases from J, with 12 bases in between. CDR1 and CDR2 from the germline V gene are LGHNA and YSLEER. The CDR3 runs to 15 residues. The CDR3 nucleotides are TGCGCCAGCAGCCAAGATTTTACGGCACTCTACGAGCAGTACTTC. Its protein product is CASSQDFTALYEQYF.

The V and J genes are TRBV7-9 and TRBJ1-2; TRBD1 aligns across 7 bases. The J segment lost 6 bases and the V segment lost 8 bases, leaving 12 bases of the junction unmatched. CDR1 and CDR2 from the germline V gene are SEHNR and FQNEAQ (reference sequence). CDR3 length: 14 amino acids. The CDR3 region is CASLGQQRRNGYTF. The CDR3 coding sequence is TGTGCCAGCTTGGGACAGCAGAGGAGGAATGGCTACACCTTC.

This chain uses TRBV5-1 with TRBJ2-7; a possible D gene is TRBD1 (5 bases). V lost 2 bases and J lost 3, with 9 bases in between. CDR3 length: 13 residues. Germline-derived CDR1 and CDR2 are SGHRS and YFSETQ. The CDR3 DNA follows: TGCGCCAGCAGCTTCGCAGGGAACTACGAGCAGTACTTC. It yields the protein CASSFAGNYEQYF.

This clonotype turned up a few times. The rearrangement links TRBV29-1 to TRBJ2-2, with no clear D. Trimming pared 0 bases from V and 1 base from J, leaving 3 bases between. There are 13 residues in the CDR3. CDR1 is SQVTM, CDR2 ANQGSEA, per germline. Written as DNA, the CDR3 is TGCAGCGTTGAAGAGCAGAACACCGGGGAGCTGTTTTTT. Translated: CSVEEQNTGELFF.

The chain carries TRBV20-1 and TRBJ1-2; D unresolved. There are 16 residues in the CDR3. V was shortened by 0 bases and J by 7 bases, with 21 bases between the two germline ends. Germline loops: CDR1 DFQATT, CDR2 SNEGSKA (reference sequence). CDR3 bases: TGCAGTGCTAGAGATCCGACACACTCCACCCGTGGTGGCTACACCTTC. This gives the protein CSARDPTHSTRGGYTF.

The rearrangement links TRBV11-2 to TRBJ2-5; a weak D match, TRBD2 (6 bases). CDR3 length: 14 amino acids. Trimming removed 5 bases from V and 4 bases from J, with 14 bases in between. CDR1 and CDR2 (germline): SGHAT, FQNNGV. In DNA form, the CDR3 reads TGTGCCAGCAGCAGTAACTGGGGAGGAGAGACCCAGTACTTC. The encoded protein is CASSSNWGGETQYF.

V is TRBV7-2 and J is TRBJ2-4; TRBD1 aligns across 8 bases. The CDR3 contains 15 residues. The V gene end was trimmed by 4 bases and the J gene end by 3 bases; junction bases not matched to a gene: 5. The V gene's germline CDR1 is SGHTA and CDR2 FQGNSA. Here the CDR3 DNA reads TGTGCCAGCAGCTATGTGGACAGGGTCAAAAACATTCAGTACTTC. Protein: CASSYVDRVKNIQYF.